The 32 T cell receptor beta chains below all came from one sample that was sequenced in a study of blood T cell repertoires in COVID-19. Generated by immunoSEQ multiplex PCR, the TCRdb table keeps only in-frame clones and is missing some. The sample consists of about 100,000 clones, about 89% of them appearing once. Sequenced: peripheral blood. Receptors originate from a man aged 50-59 years with acute or convalescent COVID-19.

The genes are TRBV19 and TRBJ1-2; TRBD1 might be the D (5 bases). The CDR3 spans 19 residues. The germline V gene encodes CDR1 LNHDA and CDR2 SQIVND (reference sequence). Trimming cost V 0 bases and J 3 bases, with 23 bases left between them. CDR3 sequence (DNA): TGTGCCAGTAGTATAGAGGTGGAGGGGTTCGGTCAGGAGGACTATGGCTACACCTTC. It codes for CASSIEVEGFGQEDYGYTF.

The CDR3 sequence is CASSLSRDSNQPQHF. In DNA, the CDR3 is TGTGCCAGCAGCTTGAGTCGGGATAGCAATCAGCCCCAGCATTTT. The chain combines TRBV5-6 with TRBJ1-5; D is undetermined. This CDR3 has 15 residues. V shed 1 base and J shed 0 bases, with 8 bases lying between them. Germline CDR1 and CDR2: SGHDT and YYEEEE.

The J gene is TRBJ2-1, the V gene TRBV6-5; the match to TRBD1 covers 8 bases. The junction had 5 bases not matched to a gene; V was cut back by 6 bases and J by 1 base. Per the germline V gene, CDR1 is MNHEY and CDR2 is SVGAGI. The CDR3 extends over 15 amino acids. The CDR3 sequence: CASSRDRGSYNEQFF. For the CDR3, the DNA is TGTGCCAGCAGCCGCGACAGGGGATCCTACAATGAGCAGTTCTTC.

The chain couples TRBV6-5 to TRBJ1-1; TRBD1 matches 8 bases. Germline V gene sequence: CDR1 MNHEY, CDR2 SVGAGI. With 6 bases clipped from V and 4 bases from J, the junction kept 7 bases outside the gene matches. The CDR3 consists of 14 residues. The CDR3 sequence is CASSSDRGATEAFF. CDR3 coding DNA: TGTGCCAGCAGCTCCGACAGGGGAGCCACTGAAGCTTTCTTT.

The CDR3 DNA is TGTGCCAGCAGCTTAACTACCGGGACAGGGGGCGGCAATCAGCCCCAGCATTTT. This sequence encodes CASSLTTGTGGGNQPQHF. This chain joins TRBV7-3 and TRBJ1-5; 12 bases map to TRBD1. Germline CDR1 SGHTA, CDR2 FQGTGA. The J segment lost 2 bases and the V segment lost 0 bases, leaving 5 bases of the junction unmatched. The CDR3 has 18 amino acids.

The chain uses TRBV3-1 (or the pseudogene TRBV3-2) and TRBJ1-6; D might be TRBD1 (6 bases). CDR3 length equals 13 residues. Germline-derived CDR1 and CDR2 are LGHDT and YNNKEL (reference sequence). V shed 5 bases and J shed 7 bases, with 9 bases lying between them. CDR3 sequence: CASSFGTNSPLHF. The CDR3 nucleotides are TGTGCCAGCAGCTTCGGGACAAATTCACCCCTCCACTTT.

The CDR3 here is CASSEAGVGPYGYTF. In DNA form, the CDR3 reads TGCGCCAGCAGCGAGGCAGGGGTCGGCCCCTATGGCTACACCTTC. V usage is TRBV5-1 and J usage is TRBJ1-2, with a possible D match to TRBD1 (6 bases). With 4 bases removed from V and 4 bases from J, the gap between germline ends came to 17 bases. The length of the CDR3 is 15 residues. Looked up from germline, CDR1 is SGHRS and CDR2 is YFSETQ. The whole variable domain, remainder taken from reference TRBV5-1 and TRBJ1-2, is KAGVTQTPRYLIKTRGQQVTLSCSPISGHRSVSWYQQTPGQGLQFLFEYFSETQRNKGNFPGRFSGRQFSNSRSEMNVSTLELGDSALYLCASSEAGVGPYGYTFGSGTRLTVV.

This clone came up once. The chain uses TRBV19 and TRBJ1-1, with D maybe TRBD1 (5 bases). The CDR3 is 14 amino acids. With 9 bases removed from V and 2 bases from J, the gap between germline ends came to 16 bases. Per germline, CDR1 LNHDA and CDR2 SQIVND (reference sequence). The CDR3 DNA reads TGTGCCAGCTCCTTTGGGGACTTAAACACTGAAGCTTTCTTT. Residues: CASSFGDLNTEAFF.

The chain carries TRBV10-3 and TRBJ1-2; the D is unclear. Germline CDR1 and CDR2: ENHRY and SYGVKD. V lost 0 bases, J lost 6 bases, and 11 bases lay in between. The CDR3 consists of 14 residues. CDR3 bases: TGTGCCATCAGTGAGTCGCGGGGAATGGATGGCTACACCTTC. Protein product: CAISESRGMDGYTF.

The chain links TRBV5-6 to TRBJ1-1; D is undetermined. The germline V and J ends were trimmed by 0 bases and 1 base, with 4 bases remaining between them. Germline-derived CDR1 and CDR2 are SGHDT and YYEEEE. The length of the CDR3 is 13 residues. The CDR3 is CASSLDRNTEAFF. CDR3 nucleotide sequence: TGTGCCAGCAGCTTGGACAGGAACACTGAAGCTTTCTTT.

A single count supports this clone. The gene calls are TRBV12-3 or TRBV12-4 and TRBJ1-1; D unclear. The CDR3 spans 12 residues. Trimming pared 3 bases from V and 7 bases from J, leaving 9 bases between. Here the CDR3 DNA reads TGTGCCAGCAGTTTTGGGCAGATTGAAGCTTTCTTT. The encoded protein is CASSFGQIEAFF.

The J gene is TRBJ1-2, the V gene TRBV19; TRBD1 matches 7 bases. The germline gives CDR1 LNHDA, CDR2 SQIVND (reference sequence). The V and J ends lost 3 bases and 0 bases, in that order; junction bases with no gene match: 16. This CDR3 has 19 amino acids. The chain's CDR3 is CASSMFGTAPSLANYGYTF. CDR3 bases: TGTGCCAGTAGTATGTTTGGGACAGCTCCGTCTTTAGCTAACTATGGCTACACCTTC.

The V call is TRBV14, the J call TRBJ1-6; perhaps TRBD1 as D (5 bases). Trimming cost V 2 bases and J 6 bases, with 11 bases left between them. CDR3 length equals 15 residues. Germline assignment: CDR1 SGHDN and CDR2 FVKESK. This CDR3 reads CASSQSVTVNSPLHF. CDR3 sequence (DNA): TGTGCCAGCAGCCAATCTGTGACAGTTAATTCACCCCTCCACTTT.

The chain is built from TRBV19 and TRBJ1-2, with D maybe TRBD1 (6 bases). The CDR3 spans 14 residues. V dropped 6 bases and J dropped 2 bases, with 13 bases sitting between them. CDR1 is LNHDA, CDR2 SQIVND, per germline (reference sequence). DNA for the CDR3: TGTGCCAGTAGCTTACAGGGCGCCAACTATGGCTACACCTTC. Its translation: CASSLQGANYGYTF.

J is TRBJ1-3 and V is TRBV3-1 (or the pseudogene TRBV3-2); D is undetermined. Trimming cost V 5 bases and J 0 bases, with 17 bases left between them. Germline V CDR1 and CDR2: LGHDT, YNNKEL (reference sequence). The CDR3 is 17 residues long. In nucleotides, the CDR3 is TGTGCCAGCAGCTCCCTACGACGGGGAAGCTCTGGAAACACCATATATTTT. It codes for CASSSLRRGSSGNTIYF.

V usage is TRBV13 and J usage is TRBJ1-3; TRBD1 is a possible D gene (5 bases). V was clipped by 5 bases and J by 2 bases, with 13 bases between them. Germline V gene sequence: CDR1 PRHDT, CDR2 FYEKMQ (reference sequence). This CDR3 has 15 residues. CDR3 sequence reads: CASSTRAGTGNTIYF. CDR3 coding DNA: TGTGCCAGCAGCACCAGGGCCGGAACTGGAAACACCATATATTTT.

The table lists this clone with a few counts. The gene calls are TRBV3-1 (or the pseudogene TRBV3-2) and TRBJ1-2; unclear D gene. Germline CDR1 reads LGHDT; CDR2 reads YNNKEL (reference sequence). V was shortened by 0 bases and J by 3 bases, with 17 bases between the two germline ends. This CDR3 is built from 17 residues. CDR3 amino acids: CASSQEIGPTPYYGYTF. The CDR3 bases are TGTGCCAGCAGCCAAGAGATTGGGCCGACGCCCTACTATGGCTACACCTTC.

This clone was observed a handful of times. The rearrangement joins TRBV28 to TRBJ1-4, with 10 bases fitting TRBD1. V trimming: 6 bases; J trimming: 11 bases; junction bases outside the gene matches: 6. CDR3 length: 13 residues. Germline CDR1 is MDHEN and CDR2 is SYDVKM. The DNA of the CDR3 is TGTGCCAGCAGACCGGGGACAGGGGACAAACTGTTTTTT. Translation gives CASRPGTGDKLFF.

J is TRBJ1-6 and V is TRBV19; 9 bases agree with TRBD1. Germline V gene sequence: CDR1 LNHDA, CDR2 SQIVND (reference sequence). This CDR3 has 18 residues. V shed 6 bases and J 0 bases; nucleotides not matched to a gene: 9. The CDR3 loop is CASSQTGGLSSYNSPLHF. As DNA, the CDR3 is TGTGCCAGTAGCCAGACAGGGGGGCTGAGCTCCTATAATTCACCCCTCCACTTT. The full variable domain, in which reference TRBV19 and TRBJ1-6 provide the parts outside the CDR3, is DGGITQSPKYLFRKEGQNVTLSCEQNLNHDAMYWYRQDPGQGLRLIYYSQIVNDFQKGDIAEGYSVSREKKESFPLTVTSAQKNPTAFYLCASSQTGGLSSYNSPLHFGNGTRLTVT.

This chain links TRBV4-1 with TRBJ1-1; TRBD1 is a possible D gene (6 bases). This CDR3 spans 15 amino acids. From germline, CDR1 is MGHRA and CDR2 YSYEKL. V gave up 2 bases and J gave up 1 base, with 11 bases separating them. CDR3 DNA: TGCGCCAGCAGCCAACCCACGGGACAGAACACTGAAGCTTTCTTT. Translating it yields CASSQPTGQNTEAFF.

The genes are TRBV19 and TRBJ1-6; 7 bases line up with TRBD1. The V gene's germline CDR1 is LNHDA and CDR2 SQIVND (reference sequence). The CDR3 totals 17 residues. V was pared by 5 bases and J by 7 bases, with 14 bases of the junction left unmatched. CDR3: CASSPPPPTGQNSPLHF. As DNA, the CDR3 is TGTGCCAGTAGTCCTCCCCCGCCGACAGGGCAGAATTCACCCCTCCACTTT. Supplemented by reference TRBV19 and TRBJ1-6, the full variable domain reads DGGITQSPKYLFRKEGQNVTLSCEQNLNHDAMYWYRQDPGQGLRLIYYSQIVNDFQKGDIAEGYSVSREKKESFPLTVTSAQKNPTAFYLCASSPPPPTGQNSPLHFGNGTRLTVT.

V and J are TRBV7-2 and TRBJ2-5; weak D call: TRBD2 (5 bases). Trimming shortened V by 8 bases and J by 2 bases, and 12 bases separated the two germline ends. CDR3 length equals 13 residues. Germline V gene lookup returns CDR1 SGHTA and CDR2 FQGNSA. The CDR3 sequence is CASCRTFQETQYF. Written as DNA, the CDR3 is TGTGCCAGCTGTCGGACTTTTCAAGAGACCCAGTACTTC.

The rearrangement joins TRBV6-1 to TRBJ1-4; TRBD1 aligns across 10 bases. The CDR3 extends over 17 amino acids. The germline gives CDR1 MNHNS, CDR2 SASEGT. The V segment lost 2 bases and the J segment 3 bases; nucleotides outside the gene matches: 6. DNA of the CDR3: TGTGCCAGCAGTGAACCGGGACAGGGGCTTTCTAATGAAAAACTGTTTTTT. It is translated as CASSEPGQGLSNEKLFF.

The chain employs TRBV5-5 and TRBJ1-5; D may be TRBD1 (5 bases). The CDR3 totals 14 residues. The germline V gene has CDR1 SGHKS and CDR2 YYEKEE (reference sequence). V was trimmed by 1 base and J by 3 bases, leaving 8 bases between them. The CDR3 DNA is TGTGCCAGCAGCTTGAGACAGAACAATCAGCCCCAGCATTTT. The encoded protein is CASSLRQNNQPQHF.

CDR3 in amino acids: CASTPRGSSRYTF. The DNA for the CDR3 is TGTGCCAGCACCCCTAGGGGGAGTTCACGCTACACCTTC. The rearrangement uses TRBV3-1 (or the pseudogene TRBV3-2) and TRBJ1-2; tentative D call: TRBD1 (6 bases). The CDR3 loop spans 13 amino acids. V was cut by 7 bases and J by 9 bases, with 18 bases left in between. CDR1 is LGHDT, CDR2 YNNKEL, per germline (reference sequence).

This rearrangement joins TRBV6-1 to TRBJ1-5; 12 bases match TRBD1. The V segment lost 2 bases and the J segment 1 base; nucleotides outside the gene matches: 3. This CDR3 has 17 amino acids. The germline V gene has CDR1 MNHNS and CDR2 SASEGT. CDR3 sequence reads: CASSEWGQGASNQPQHF. The CDR3 nucleotides are TGTGCCAGCAGTGAATGGGGACAGGGGGCGAGCAATCAGCCCCAGCATTTT.

The chain carries TRBV24-1 and TRBJ2-2; TRBD1 is a possible D gene (6 bases). The CDR3 covers 14 residues. The V gene's germline CDR1 is KGHDR and CDR2 SFDVKD. V lost 12 bases and J 2 bases, leaving 15 bases between the germline ends. The CDR3 spells CAASGTPNTGELFF. The CDR3 region has the DNA TGTGCCGCATCCGGGACACCAAACACCGGGGAGCTGTTTTTT.

The V call is TRBV6-5, the J call TRBJ1-1, with 8 bases lining up with TRBD1. The CDR3 runs 15 residues. The germline gives CDR1 MNHEY, CDR2 SVGAGI. Trimming cost V 6 bases and J 4 bases; bases outside gene matches: 10. The CDR3 sequence is CASRHQYRGSTEAFF. The CDR3 nucleotides are TGTGCCAGCAGACACCAATACAGGGGGAGCACTGAAGCTTTCTTT.

A note on this clone: The sample holds other DNA sequences that translate to the same CDR3. The chain carries TRBV5-1 and TRBJ1-1; D is unclear. V was trimmed by 0 bases and J by 5 bases, leaving 8 bases between them. Germline-derived CDR1 and CDR2 are SGHRS and YFSETQ. The CDR3 extends over 13 amino acids. As DNA, the CDR3 is TGCGCCAGCAGCTTGGAAGGAGGAACTGAAGCTTTCTTT. It yields the protein CASSLEGGTEAFF.

V usage is TRBV6-5 and J usage is TRBJ1-2; 7 bases fit TRBD1. Germline V gene sequence: CDR1 MNHEY, CDR2 SVGAGI. Germline trimming cut 6 bases from V and 4 bases from J; bases unmatched to any gene: 2. This CDR3 has 12 amino acids. The CDR3 DNA is TGTGCCAGCAGAGGGGGCGGCTATGGCTACACCTTC. It specifies CASRGGGYGYTF.

The rearrangement joins TRBV7-8 to TRBJ2-3; a weak D match, TRBD2 (6 bases). This CDR3 is built from 17 residues. V was cut by 1 base and J by 3 bases, with 17 bases left in between. The germline gives CDR1 SGHVS, CDR2 FQNEAQ. For the CDR3, the DNA is TGTGCCAGCAGCTTAGGCGGGCGGGGAGAGAGAACAGATACGCAGTATTTT. It yields the protein CASSLGGRGERTDTQYF.

The chain joins TRBV6-4 to TRBJ2-3; D is uncertain. CDR3 length: 14 residues. The V end was cut by 5 bases, the J end by 0 bases, with 9 bases between. Germline loops: CDR1 MRHNA, CDR2 SNTAGT. The CDR3 loop reads CASSPLISTDTQYF. In nucleotides, the CDR3 is TGTGCCAGCAGTCCCCTAATCAGCACAGATACGCAGTATTTT.